This TCR beta chain derives from a study of blood T cell repertoires in COVID-19. For the study at large: The United States, Italy and Spain supplied acute and convalescent COVID-19 samples. Nucleic acid was either cDNA or gDNA, and it came from T cells, B-cell-depleted T cells, or PBMCs.

Germline V gives CDR1 MNHEY, CDR2 SVGAGI. V shed 7 bases, J shed 1 base, and the junction held 7 bases outside the gene matches. The CDR3 contains 15 residues. Original data processing: Amplification with reference gene primers provided the estimates of nucleated cell counts. Generated by immunoSEQ multiplex PCR, the TCRdb table keeps only in-frame clones and is missing some. Clonal size and the V and J genes are those of that table, whereas D and trimming came from the DNA. The sample shows tens of thousands of clones, 75% to 95% of them seen only once. This clonotype was obtained from a human donor in a cohort sampled during active COVID-19. The rearrangement uses TRBV6-5 and TRBJ1-5, with 7 positions matching TRBD1. The source material was peripheral blood. DNA for the CDR3: TGTGCCAGCACCCGACAGGGAGTGAGCAATCAGCCCCAGCATTTT. It encodes CASTRQGVSNQPQHF.